This TCR beta chain was recovered during a study of metastatic and nonmetastatic thyroid tumors (dated by TCRdb to the early 2020s). Background on the whole study: Repertoires were compared across peripheral blood and tumor or nodule tissue samples from malignant and benign thyroid patients. General findings and caveats noted by the study authors: TCR beta diversity was reported as significantly higher in malignant tumors than in benign nodules, in both blood and tumor samples.

This clone was recorded many times. The antigen this receptor binds is unknown. Within one base of it there is no much larger clone, and no base qualities were kept. V is pruned by 5 bases and J by 3 bases, leaving 3 bases of the junction without a gene match. Including the terminal cysteine and phenylalanine, the CDR3 comprises 14 residues. Of all the DNA, just the CDR3 is kept, 42 bases in frame from base 1. No patient had received any treatment before thyroid surgery. The study retrospectively analysed patient clinical samples collected from the early 2010s to the late 2010s using T-cell receptor beta sequencing. Libraries were prepared through PCR. Instrument on record: Illumina HiSeq 4000. High-throughput sequencing was used to profile the TCR beta-chain CDR3 region of every patient. In the paper's pipeline: The researchers built a classifier to tell apart papillary thyroid cancer patients with distant metastasis, based on CDR3 differences among clinicopathological groups. The Shannon index was used to measure repertoire diversity, and the Morisita-Horn index was used to measure how similar tumor and blood repertoires were. TCRdb handled the public reads itself, with Q25 trimming in fastp and clone calling in MiXCR, and kept productive beta chains. The V and J calls, along with clone size, are taken from TCRdb and not from the paper's own processing. For this sample there are about 40,000 clones; 16% appear just once. The top ten hold 3% to 4.5% of the sample.

This sequence was found in a female donor with papillary thyroid cancer or a benign thyroid nodule (not recorded which). Some clones in this sample may be carry-over from other donors' samples. The specimen sequenced was blood. The V and J segments used are TRBV12-3 or TRBV12-4 and TRBJ2-3, with 9 junctional bases fitting TRBD1. CDR3 loop: CASSQQGATDTQYF. The DNA sequence reads TGTGCCAGCAGTCAACAGGGGGCAACAGATACGCAGTATTTT.